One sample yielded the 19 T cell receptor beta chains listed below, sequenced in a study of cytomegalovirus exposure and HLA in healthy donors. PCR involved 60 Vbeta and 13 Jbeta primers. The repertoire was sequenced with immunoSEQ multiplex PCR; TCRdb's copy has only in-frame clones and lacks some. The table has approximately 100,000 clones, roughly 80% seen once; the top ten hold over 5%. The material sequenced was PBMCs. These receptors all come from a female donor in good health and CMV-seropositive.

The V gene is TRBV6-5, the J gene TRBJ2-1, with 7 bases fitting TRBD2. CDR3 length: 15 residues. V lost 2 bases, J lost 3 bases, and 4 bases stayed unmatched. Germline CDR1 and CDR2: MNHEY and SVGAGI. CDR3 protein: CASSYASGIYNEQFF. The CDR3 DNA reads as TGTGCCAGCAGTTACGCTAGCGGAATCTACAATGAGCAGTTCTTC.

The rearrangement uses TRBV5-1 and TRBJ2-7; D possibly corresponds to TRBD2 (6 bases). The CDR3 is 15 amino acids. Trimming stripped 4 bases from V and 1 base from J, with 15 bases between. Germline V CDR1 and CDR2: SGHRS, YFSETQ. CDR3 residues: CASSLDGSSSYEQYF. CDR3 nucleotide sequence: TGCGCCAGCAGCCTCGACGGGAGCTCTTCCTACGAGCAGTACTTC.

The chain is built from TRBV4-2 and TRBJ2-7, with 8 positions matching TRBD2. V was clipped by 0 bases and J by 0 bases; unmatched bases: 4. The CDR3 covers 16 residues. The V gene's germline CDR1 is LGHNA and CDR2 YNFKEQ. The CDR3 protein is CASSQDPSGFSYEQYF. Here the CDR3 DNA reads TGTGCCAGCAGCCAAGATCCTAGCGGGTTCTCCTACGAGCAGTACTTC.

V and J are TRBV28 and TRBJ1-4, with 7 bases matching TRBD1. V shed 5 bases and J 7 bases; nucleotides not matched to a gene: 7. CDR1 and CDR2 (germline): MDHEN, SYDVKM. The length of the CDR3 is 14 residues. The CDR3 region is CASSLKGAGEKLFF. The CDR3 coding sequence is TGTGCCAGCAGTCTCAAGGGGGCGGGTGAAAAACTGTTTTTT.

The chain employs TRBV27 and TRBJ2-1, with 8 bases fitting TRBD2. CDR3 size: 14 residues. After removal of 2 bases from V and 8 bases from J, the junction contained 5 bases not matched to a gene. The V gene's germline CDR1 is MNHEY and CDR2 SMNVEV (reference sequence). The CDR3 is CASSLPGLAYEQFF. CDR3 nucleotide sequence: TGTGCCAGCAGTTTACCTGGACTAGCATATGAGCAGTTCTTC.

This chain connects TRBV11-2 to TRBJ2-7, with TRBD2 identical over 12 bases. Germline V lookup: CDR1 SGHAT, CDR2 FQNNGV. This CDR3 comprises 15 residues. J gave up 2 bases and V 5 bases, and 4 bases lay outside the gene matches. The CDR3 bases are TGTGCCAGCAGCCAGAGACTAGCGGGAGCCTACGAGCAGTACTTC. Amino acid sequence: CASSQRLAGAYEQYF. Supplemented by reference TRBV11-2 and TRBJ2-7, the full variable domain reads EAGVAQSPRYKIIEKRQSVAFWCNPISGHATLYWYQQILGQGPKLLIQFQNNGVVDDSQLPKDRFSAERLKGVDSTLKIQPAKLEDSAVYLCASSQRLAGAYEQYFGPGTRLTVT.

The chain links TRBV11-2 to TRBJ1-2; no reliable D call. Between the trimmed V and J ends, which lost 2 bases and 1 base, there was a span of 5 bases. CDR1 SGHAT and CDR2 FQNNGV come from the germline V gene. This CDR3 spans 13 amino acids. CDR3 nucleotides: TGTGCCAGCAGCTTAAGCGATAACTATGGCTACACCTTC. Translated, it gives CASSLSDNYGYTF.

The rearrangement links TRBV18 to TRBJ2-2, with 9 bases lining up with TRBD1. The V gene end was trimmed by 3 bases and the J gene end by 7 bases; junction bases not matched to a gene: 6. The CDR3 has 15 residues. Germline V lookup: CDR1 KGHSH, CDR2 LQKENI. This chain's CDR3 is CASSPDRGRLGELFF. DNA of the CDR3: TGTGCCAGCTCACCGGACAGGGGCCGGCTCGGGGAGCTGTTTTTT.

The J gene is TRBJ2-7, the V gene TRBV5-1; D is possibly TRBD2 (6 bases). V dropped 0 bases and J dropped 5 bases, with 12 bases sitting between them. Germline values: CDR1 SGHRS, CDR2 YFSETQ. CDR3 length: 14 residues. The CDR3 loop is CASSLGRDGNEQYF. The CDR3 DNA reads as TGCGCCAGCAGCTTGGGGCGGGACGGAAACGAGCAGTACTTC.

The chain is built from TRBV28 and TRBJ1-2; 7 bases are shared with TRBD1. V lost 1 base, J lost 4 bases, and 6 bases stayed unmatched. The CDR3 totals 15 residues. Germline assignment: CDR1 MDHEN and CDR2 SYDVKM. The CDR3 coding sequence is TGTGCCAGCAGTTTATTACAGGGGATCGGCTATGGCTACACCTTC. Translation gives CASSLLQGIGYGYTF.

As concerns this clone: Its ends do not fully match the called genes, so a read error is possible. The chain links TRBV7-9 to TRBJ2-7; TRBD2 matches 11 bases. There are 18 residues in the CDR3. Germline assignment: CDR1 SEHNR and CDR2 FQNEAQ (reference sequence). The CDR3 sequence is CSSSFTSGRAGGKGEQYF. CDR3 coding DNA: TGTTCCAGCAGCTTTACTAGCGGGAGAGCCGGCGGTAAGGGCGAGCAGTACTTC.

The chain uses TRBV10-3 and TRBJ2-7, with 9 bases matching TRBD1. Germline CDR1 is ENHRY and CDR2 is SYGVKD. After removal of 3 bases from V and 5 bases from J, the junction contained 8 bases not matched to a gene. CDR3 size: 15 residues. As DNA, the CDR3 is TGTGCCATCAGTGAACCTACAGGGGGCAGGAACGAGCAGTACTTC. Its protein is CAISEPTGGRNEQYF.

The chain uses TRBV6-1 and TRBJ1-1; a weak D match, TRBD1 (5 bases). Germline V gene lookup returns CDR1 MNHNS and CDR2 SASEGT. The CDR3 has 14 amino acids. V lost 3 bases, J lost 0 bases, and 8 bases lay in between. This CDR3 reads CASSEGLLNTEAFF. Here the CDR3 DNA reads TGTGCCAGCAGTGAGGGACTGTTGAACACTGAAGCTTTCTTT.

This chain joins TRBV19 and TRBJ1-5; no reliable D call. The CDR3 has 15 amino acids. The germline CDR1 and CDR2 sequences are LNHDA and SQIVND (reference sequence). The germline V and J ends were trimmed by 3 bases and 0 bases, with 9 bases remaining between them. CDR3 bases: TGTGCCAGTAGTATTTATAGTGATAGCAATCAGCCCCAGCATTTT. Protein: CASSIYSDSNQPQHF.

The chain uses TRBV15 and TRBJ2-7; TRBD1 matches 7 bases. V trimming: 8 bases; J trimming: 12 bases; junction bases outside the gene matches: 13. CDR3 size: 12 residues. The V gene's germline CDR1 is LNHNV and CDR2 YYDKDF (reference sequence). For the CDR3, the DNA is TGTGCCACCGCCGAGTCAGGGGGATTGACGTACTTC. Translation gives CATAESGGLTYF.

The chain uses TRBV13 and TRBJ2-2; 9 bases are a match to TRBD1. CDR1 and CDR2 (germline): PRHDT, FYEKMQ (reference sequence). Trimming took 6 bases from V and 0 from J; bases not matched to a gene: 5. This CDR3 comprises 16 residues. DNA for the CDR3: TGTGCCAGCAGTACAGGGACAGGGCCGAACACCGGGGAGCTGTTTTTT. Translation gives CASSTGTGPNTGELFF.

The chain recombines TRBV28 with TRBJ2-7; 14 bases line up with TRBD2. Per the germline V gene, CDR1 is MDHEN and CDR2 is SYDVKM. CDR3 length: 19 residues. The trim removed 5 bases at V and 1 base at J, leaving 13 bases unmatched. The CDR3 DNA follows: TGTGCCAGCAGTCCACCCCCCGGGACTAGCGGGAGTTGGTCCTACGAGCAGTACTTC. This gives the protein CASSPPPGTSGSWSYEQYF.

As DNA, the CDR3 is TGCAGCGTCCATGACAGGGGCGGACAGCCCCAGCATTTT. Translating it yields CSVHDRGGQPQHF. The J gene is TRBJ1-5, the V gene TRBV29-1, with 8 bases that match TRBD1. The CDR3 has 13 residues. Per the germline V gene, CDR1 is SQVTM and CDR2 is ANQGSEA. V was pared by 6 bases and J by 7 bases, with 8 bases of the junction left unmatched. Based on the CDR3 plus reference TRBV29-1 and TRBJ1-5, the full variable domain is SAVISQKPSRDICQRGTSLTIQCQVDSQVTMMFWYRQQPGQSLTLIATANQGSEATYESGFVIDKFPISRPNLTFSTLTVSNMSPEDSSIYLCSVHDRGGQPQHFGDGTRLSIL.

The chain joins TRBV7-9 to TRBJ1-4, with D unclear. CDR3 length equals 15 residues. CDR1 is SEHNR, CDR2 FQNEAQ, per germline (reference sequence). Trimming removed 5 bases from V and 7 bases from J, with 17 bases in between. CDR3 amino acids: CASSLRALAGEKLFF. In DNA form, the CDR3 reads TGTGCCAGCAGCCTCCGGGCCCTAGCGGGTGAAAAACTGTTTTTT.